This is a list of T cell receptor beta chains from one sample in a study of blood T cell repertoires in COVID-19. The data were produced by immunoSEQ multiplex PCR, yet TCRdb's version contains in-frame clones alone and is incomplete. Here the sample spans around 190,000 clones, less than 85% being singletons. Specimen: PBMCs or T cells enriched from blood (not recorded which). Receptors were obtained from a woman under 40 who had recovered from COVID-19. CDR3s include the opening cysteine and the closing phenylalanine or tryptophan. The order of the fields is CDR3 DNA, CDR3 protein, clone size, D gene, J gene, V gene. A D gene is named only where the DNA matches it firmly. Size is omitted from some rows. Given values are once, few, many or a class for expanded clones.

DNA: TGTGCCAGCAGTTACTCTTCCGGGGGTAGCACAGATACGCAGTATTTT
CDR3: CASSYSSGGSTDTQYF
size: once
D: .
J: TRBJ2-3
V: TRBV6-5

DNA: TGTGCCAGCAGCCCGGACGGGAGGTACGAGCAGTACTTC
CDR3: CASSPDGRYEQYF
size: .
D: TRBD2
J: TRBJ2-7
V: TRBV11-1

DNA: TGCGCCAGCAGCTTGACACCACAGGGGGCGGGGGGCACAGATACGCAGTATTTT
CDR3: CASSLTPQGAGGTDTQYF
size: .
D: TRBD1
J: TRBJ2-3
V: TRBV5-1

DNA: TGTGCCAGTAGTATCCGCGGGGTTTCTAGCACAGATACGCAGTATTTT
CDR3: CASSIRGVSSTDTQYF
size: .
D: .
J: TRBJ2-3
V: TRBV19

DNA: TGTGCCAGCTCTCCTAGAGCGGGGGCGTCGGACACTGAAGCTTTCTTT
CDR3: CASSPRAGASDTEAFF
size: .
D: .
J: TRBJ1-1
V: TRBV18

DNA: TGTGCCAGCAGGCTGCACGGGACTAGCGGCAATGAGCAGTTCTTC
CDR3: CASRLHGTSGNEQFF
size: .
D: TRBD2
J: TRBJ2-1
V: TRBV7-3

DNA: TGTGCCAGTGCGGACAGGGTTACCTATGGCTACACCTTC
CDR3: CASADRVTYGYTF
size: many
D: TRBD1
J: TRBJ1-2
V: TRBV11-2

DNA: TGTGCCAGCAGCCCGAGGGGACAGGGATTTTCCACTGAAGCTTTCTTT
CDR3: CASSPRGQGFSTEAFF
size: .
D: TRBD1
J: TRBJ1-1
V: TRBV9

DNA: TGTGCCAGCAGCGGAACTAGCCACAGCTCCTACAATGAGCAGTTCTTC
CDR3: CASSGTSHSSYNEQFF
size: once
D: .
J: TRBJ2-1
V: TRBV11-2

DNA: TGTGCCAGCAGCTTCGGGACAAACACTGAAGCTTTCTTT
CDR3: CASSFGTNTEAFF
size: .
D: .
J: TRBJ1-1
V: TRBV11-2

DNA: TGTGCCAGCTCGGCCGACAGGGGCGACTCTGGGGCCAACGTCCTGACTTTC
CDR3: CASSADRGDSGANVLTF
size: .
D: TRBD1
J: TRBJ2-6
V: TRBV18

DNA: TGTGCCACCAGGACACGGTGGATACAAAAACTGTTTTTT
CDR3: CATRTRWIQKLFF
size: .
D: .
J: TRBJ1-4
V: TRBV19

DNA: TGTGCCAGCTTACACAGGGGGCTCCGCGAGCAGTACTTC
CDR3: CASLHRGLREQYF
size: .
D: TRBD1
J: TRBJ2-7
V: TRBV25-1

DNA: TGTGCCAGCAGCCTCTCTGGAAACACCATATATTTT
CDR3: CASSLSGNTIYF
size: .
D: .
J: TRBJ1-3
V: TRBV7-9

DNA: TGTGCCAGCAGCTCGGGGTACGGGGGACGGAAGGCTAATTCACCCCTCCACTTT
CDR3: CASSSGYGGRKANSPLHF
size: .
D: .
J: TRBJ1-6
V: TRBV5-6

DNA: TGTGCCAGCTCACTACCCCGGGGGCCCCAGCATTTT
CDR3: CASSLPRGPQHF
size: .
D: .
J: TRBJ1-5
V: TRBV18

DNA: TGTGCCAGCAGCTTTGCCCGCAGGGGCGGTTGGGAAGCTTTCTTT
CDR3: CASSFARRGGWEAFF
size: .
D: .
J: TRBJ1-1
V: TRBV7-2

DNA: TGTGCCAGCAGTCTCCGCAGGGGACTAGCGGGAGGTTTGGAGACCCAGTACTTC
CDR3: CASSLRRGLAGGLETQYF
size: once
D: TRBD2
J: TRBJ2-5
V: TRBV6-2/TRBV6-3